This TCR beta chain was retrieved from a study of T cell responses to AZD1222 COVID-19 vaccine. Across the whole study: Recipients boosted at about 4 weeks or about 12 weeks are pooled. Study-wide results and limits: Mostly white British, mostly female donors; authors suggested clonal diversity may be underestimated.

This clone was seen just once. As yet, its antigen is unknown. Germline CDR1 is SGHKS and CDR2 is YYEKEE (reference sequence). The CDR3 runs 14 residues. V lost 6 bases, J lost 3 bases, and 7 bases stayed unmatched. Libraries were prepared by immunoSEQ multiplex PCR; TCRdb keeps only in-frame clonotypes and omits some of them. Of some 150,000 clones listed, approximately 93% are singletons. This specimen was peripheral blood, taken on day 0 of AZD1222 vaccination. The receptor's source is an adult in good health. J is TRBJ1-2 and V is TRBV5-5; 8 bases map to TRBD1. CDR3 region: CASTPTGEDYGYTF. The CDR3 region has the DNA TGTGCCAGCACCCCGACAGGGGAAGACTATGGCTACACCTTC.